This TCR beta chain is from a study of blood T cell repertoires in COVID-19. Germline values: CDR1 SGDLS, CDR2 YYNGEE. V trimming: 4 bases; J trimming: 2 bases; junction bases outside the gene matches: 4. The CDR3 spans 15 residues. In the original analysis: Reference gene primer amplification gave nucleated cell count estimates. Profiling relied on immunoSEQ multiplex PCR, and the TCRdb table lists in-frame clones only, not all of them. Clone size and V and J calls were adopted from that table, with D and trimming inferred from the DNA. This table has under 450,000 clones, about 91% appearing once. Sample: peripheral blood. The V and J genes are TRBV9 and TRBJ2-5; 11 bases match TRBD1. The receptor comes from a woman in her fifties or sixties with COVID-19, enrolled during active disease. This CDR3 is CASSFRDRGQETQYF. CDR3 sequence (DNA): TGTGCCAGCAGCTTCCGGGACAGGGGGCAAGAGACCCAGTACTTC.